This is a list of T cell receptor beta chains from one sample in a study of STAT5B mutations in CD4+ large granular lymphocyte leukemia. Using immunoSEQ multiplex PCR, the repertoire was profiled, and TCRdb retains in-frame clones only, with some absent. The sample consists of 30,000 to 35,000 clones, approximately 80% of them appearing once. The sequenced sample was CD4+ T cells from blood buffy coats. The origin of the receptors is a human donor in good health. Both conserved end residues are part of each CDR3. The D gene is left open where the match is weak. The size of a clone is reported for some rows only, either as once, few or many, or as a class for expanded clones.

V gene	clone size	D gene	J gene	CDR3 DNA	CDR3 protein
TRBV5-1	few	NA	TRBJ2-2	TGCGCCAGCAGCAAAAGGGATTCCGGGGAGCTGTTTTTT	CASSKRDSGELFF
TRBV5-1	NA	NA	TRBJ2-1	TGCGCCAGCAGCTTGGTTCTCTACAATGAGCAGTTCTTC	CASSLVLYNEQFF
TRBV28	few	TRBD1	TRBJ2-7	TGTGCCAGCACCCCGGGACAGGGTAACTACGAGCAGTACTTC	CASTPGQGNYEQYF
TRBV4-3	NA	TRBD2	TRBJ2-2	TGCGCCAGCAGCCAATTTACTAGCGGGAACACCGGGGAGCTGTTTTTT	CASSQFTSGNTGELFF
TRBV2	few	TRBD1	TRBJ1-5	TGTGCCAGCAGTGGACAGGGGGGGAATCAGCCCCAGCATTTT	CASSGQGGNQPQHF
TRBV30	few	TRBD1	TRBJ1-3	TGTGCCTGGAACCGGGACAGGGGCTCTGGAAACACCATATATTTT	CAWNRDRGSGNTIYF
TRBV5-1	NA	NA	TRBJ2-7	TGCGCCAGCAGCGGCAGGGACCGGAGTCTCGAGCAGTACTTC	CASSGRDRSLEQYF
TRBV9	NA	NA	TRBJ2-7	TGTGCCAGCAGCGTAACTGGTGCTACCCTTAACGAGCAGTACTTC	CASSVTGATLNEQYF
TRBV7-8	NA	NA	TRBJ2-7	TGTGCCAGCAGCGCGGGTTCCGGGGGCATCCTCCCTTACGAGCAGTACTTC	CASSAGSGGILPYEQYF
TRBV5-4	NA	NA	TRBJ2-2	TGTGCCAGCAGCTTAGCAGTTCACACCGGGGAGCTGTTTTTT	CASSLAVHTGELFF
TRBV20-1	NA	NA	TRBJ1-1	TGCAGTGCTAGGACGTACACTGAAGCTTTCTTT	CSARTYTEAFF
TRBV5-1	NA	NA	TRBJ1-4	TGCGCCAGCAGGAAAGCAACTAATGAAAAACTGTTTTTT	CASRKATNEKLFF
TRBV6-1	once	NA	TRBJ1-1	TGTGCCAGCCGGGGACACGCGAACACTGAAGCTTTCTTT	CASRGHANTEAFF
TRBV9	NA	NA	TRBJ2-1	TGTGCCAGCAGCGTAGCGGATCACTACAATGAGCAGTTCTTC	CASSVADHYNEQFF